A selection of T cell receptor beta chains follows, all from one sample in a study of Graves' ophthalmopathy and Graves' hyperthyroidism. MiXCR, run by TCRdb on the multiplex PCR reads, gives a single entry per CDR3 protein. The table has almost 750,000 distinct CDR3 sequences, 40% seen once. The sample consisted of peripheral blood. The receptors derive from an adult man with Graves' ophthalmopathy. Each CDR3 is given with its conserved first and last residue. Fields, in order: J gene, V gene, D gene, clone size, CDR3 protein, CDR3 DNA. The D gene is left open where the match is weak. Size tells how often a clone was seen (once, few, many) or the class of an expanded clone, and some rows leave it out.

TRBJ1-1 TRBV29-1 TRBD1 once CSVDDRATNTEAFF TGCAGCGTGGATGACAGGGCCACGAACACTGAAGCTTTCTTT
TRBJ2-2 TRBV7-9 TRBD1 once CASSLDPGQANTGELFF TGTGCCAGCAGCTTGGACCCGGGACAGGCGAACACCGGGGAGCTGTTTTTT
TRBJ1-4 TRBV12-3/TRBV12-4 NA NA CASSSGAEEKLFF TGTGCCAGCAGTTCCGGCGCAGAAGAAAAACTGTTTTTT
TRBJ2-5 TRBV20-1 NA NA CSARVIAEETQYF TGCAGTGCTAGAGTGATCGCGGAGGAGACCCAGTACTTC
TRBJ1-1 TRBV7-9 TRBD1 NA CASSTLPGQVVGSAEASF TGTGCCAGCAGCACACTTCCGGGACAGGTAGTTGGAAGCGCTGAAGCTTCCTTT
TRBJ1-2 TRBV11-2 NA NA CASSPVANYGYTF TGTGCCAGCAGCCCCGTAGCTAACTATGGCTACACCTTC
TRBJ1-5 TRBV10-3 NA NA CASSDRWQGGQPQHF TGTGCCAGCAGTGACAGGTGGCAGGGCGGGCAGCCCCAGCATTTT
TRBJ1-5 TRBV12-3/TRBV12-4 TRBD1 NA CASSLDREDQPQHF TGTGCCAGCAGCCTAGACAGGGAGGATCAGCCCCAGCATTTT
TRBJ2-7 TRBV5-1 TRBD2 NA CASSLEAGVLAYEQYF TGCGCCAGCAGCTTGGAAGCGGGAGTCCTTGCCTACGAGCAGTACTTC
TRBJ1-1 TRBV11-2 NA NA CAWSRGRDTEAFF TGTGCCTGGAGTCGGGGTAGAGACACTGAAGCTTTCTTT
TRBJ1-4 TRBV2 NA NA CAGSDTGGEKLFF TGTGCCGGCAGTGACACAGGAGGCGAAAAACTGTTTTTT
TRBJ1-4 TRBV19 NA once CASSIRRALEKLFF TGTGCCAGTAGTATTAGGCGAGCCTTAGAAAAACTGTTTTTT